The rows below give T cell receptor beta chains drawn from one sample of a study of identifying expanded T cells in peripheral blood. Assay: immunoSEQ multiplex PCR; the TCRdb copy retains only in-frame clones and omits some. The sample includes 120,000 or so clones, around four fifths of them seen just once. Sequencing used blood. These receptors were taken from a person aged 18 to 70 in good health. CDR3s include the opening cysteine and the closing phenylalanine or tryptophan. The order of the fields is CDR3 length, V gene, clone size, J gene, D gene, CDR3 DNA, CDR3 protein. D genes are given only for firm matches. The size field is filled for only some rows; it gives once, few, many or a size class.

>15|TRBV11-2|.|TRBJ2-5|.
TGTGCCAGCAGCTTCAATGGCGGCCAACGAGAGACCCAGTACTTC
CASSFNGGQRETQYF
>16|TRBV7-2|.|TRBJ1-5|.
TGTGCCAGCAGCCCCCCGGGGATCAGAGGCAATCAGCCCCAGCATTTT
CASSPPGIRGNQPQHF
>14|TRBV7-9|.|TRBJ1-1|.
TGTGCCAGCAGCTTAGTAAGTCAGAACACTGAAGCTTTCTTT
CASSLVSQNTEAFF
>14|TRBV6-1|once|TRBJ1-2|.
TGTGCCAGCAGGCGGGGGCTAGGGAACTATGGCTACACCTTC
CASRRGLGNYGYTF
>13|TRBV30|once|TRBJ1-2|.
TGTGCCTGGAGTGCGGGAATTAACTATGGCTACACCTTC
CAWSAGINYGYTF
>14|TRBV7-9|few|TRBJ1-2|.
TGTGCCAGCAGCTTAGGAAGCTCCGGCGTGGGCTACACCTTC
CASSLGSSGVGYTF
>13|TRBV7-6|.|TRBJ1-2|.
TGTGCCAGCAGCCCAGAAGGGGGAAGGGGCTACACCTTC
CASSPEGGRGYTF
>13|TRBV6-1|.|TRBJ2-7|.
TGTGCCAGCAAGGCGGGACAGTCCTACGAGCAGTACTTC
CASKAGQSYEQYF
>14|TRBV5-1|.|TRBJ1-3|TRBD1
TGCGCCAGCAGCTCCCGGACAGGCGGAAACACCATATATTTT
CASSSRTGGNTIYF
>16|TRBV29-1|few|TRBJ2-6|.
TGCAGCGTTGAAAAAGACACTGACTCTGGGGCCAACGTCCTGACTTTC
CSVEKDTDSGANVLTF
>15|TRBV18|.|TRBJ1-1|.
TGTGCCAGCTCACCACCGGCAACTAGGAACACTGAAGCTTTCTTT
CASSPPATRNTEAFF
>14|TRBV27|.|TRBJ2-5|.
TGTGCCAGCAGAAAATCGCAAAGTAGGGAGACCCAGTACTTC
CASRKSQSRETQYF
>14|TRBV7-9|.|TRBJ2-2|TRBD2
TGTGCCAGCAGCGGTAGCGGGCCCACCGGGGAGCTGTTTTTT
CASSGSGPTGELFF
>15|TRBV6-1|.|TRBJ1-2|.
TGTGCCAGCAGTGTTCAGGGAAATATGCGAGTAGGCTACACCTTC
CASSVQGNMRVGYTF
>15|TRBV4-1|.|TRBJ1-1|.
TGCGCCAGCAGCCAAGACCCCGAGGGTGACACTGAAGCTTTCTTT
CASSQDPEGDTEAFF
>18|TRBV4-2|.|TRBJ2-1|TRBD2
TGTGCCAGCAGCCGAGGTCGGGGACTAGCGGGGGGCTACAATGAGCAGTTCTTC
CASSRGRGLAGGYNEQFF
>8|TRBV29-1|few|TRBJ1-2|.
TGCAGCGTAGGTGGCTACACCTTC
CSVGGYTF
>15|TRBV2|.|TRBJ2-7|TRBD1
TGTGCCAGCAGTGAAAATATACAGGGGACCTACGAGCAGTACTTC
CASSENIQGTYEQYF
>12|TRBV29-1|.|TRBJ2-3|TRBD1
TGCAGCGCCCACAGGGGGCCGGATACGCAGTATTTT
CSAHRGPDTQYF
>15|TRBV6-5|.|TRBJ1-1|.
TGTGCCAGCAGCGCCGTCGAGGGAGGATACACTGAAGCTTTCTTT
CASSAVEGGYTEAFF
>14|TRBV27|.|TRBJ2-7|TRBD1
TGTGCCAGCAGTCCACCGGGACAGCTCTTCGAGCAGTACTTC
CASSPPGQLFEQYF
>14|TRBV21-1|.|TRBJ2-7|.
TGTGCCAGCAGCAAAGGCGGAAAGGCTGGGGAGCAGTACTTC
CASSKGGKAGEQYF
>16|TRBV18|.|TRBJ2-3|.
TGTGCCAGCTCATCAGTACTAGCTGCGTTAAGAGATACGCAGTATTTT
CASSSVLAALRDTQYF
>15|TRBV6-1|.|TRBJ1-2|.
TGTGCCAGCAGTACTCGGGACACCCTTAACTATGGCTACACCTTC
CASSTRDTLNYGYTF
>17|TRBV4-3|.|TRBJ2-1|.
TGCGCCAGCAGCCAAGACCCGCACAGGGGAGGGGATAATGAGCAGTTCTTC
CASSQDPHRGGDNEQFF
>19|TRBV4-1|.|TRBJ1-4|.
TGCGCCAGCAGCCACAATGCCAGGGCGGAGGTTGCAACTAATGAAAAACTGTTTTTT
CASSHNARAEVATNEKLFF